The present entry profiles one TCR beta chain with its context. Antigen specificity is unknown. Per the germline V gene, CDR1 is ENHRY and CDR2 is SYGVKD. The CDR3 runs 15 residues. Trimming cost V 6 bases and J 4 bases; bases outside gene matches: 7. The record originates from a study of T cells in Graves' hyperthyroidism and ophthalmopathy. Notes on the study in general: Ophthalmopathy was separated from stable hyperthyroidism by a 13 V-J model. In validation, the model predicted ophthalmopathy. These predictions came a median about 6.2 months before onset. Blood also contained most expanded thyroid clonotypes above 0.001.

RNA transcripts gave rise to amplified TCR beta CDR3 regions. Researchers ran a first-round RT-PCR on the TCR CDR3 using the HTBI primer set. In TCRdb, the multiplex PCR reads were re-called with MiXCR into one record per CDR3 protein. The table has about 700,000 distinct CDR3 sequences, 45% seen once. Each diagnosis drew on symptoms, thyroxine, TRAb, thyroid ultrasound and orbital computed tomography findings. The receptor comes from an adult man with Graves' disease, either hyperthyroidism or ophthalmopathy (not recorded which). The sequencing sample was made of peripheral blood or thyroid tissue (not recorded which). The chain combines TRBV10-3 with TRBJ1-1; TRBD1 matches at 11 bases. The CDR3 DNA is TGTGCCATCAGGGCCGGGACAGGGGGTATCACTGAAGCTTTCTTT. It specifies CAIRAGTGGITEAFF.